Following are 7 T cell receptor beta chains from one sample sequenced in a study of radiotherapy plus CTLA-4 blockade in lung cancer. TCRdb's table, derived via immunoSEQ multiplex PCR, lists solely in-frame clones and lacks some. The table shows 70,000 to 95,000 clones, with approximately 83% occurring only once. This sample comprised peripheral blood, obtained from a patient treated with radiotherapy plus ipilimumab. These receptors were collected from a human donor with non-small cell lung cancer that progressed on radiotherapy plus ipilimumab.

The chain employs TRBV7-9 and TRBJ2-3; 10 nucleotides align to TRBD1. Germline CDR1 SEHNR, CDR2 FQNEAQ (reference sequence). The trim removed 5 bases at V and 1 base at J, leaving 12 bases unmatched. This CDR3 has 18 residues. The CDR3 DNA sequence: TGTGCCAGCAGCCCCTCCAACCCAGACAGGGGGCGCACAGATACGCAGTATTTT. Protein: CASSPSNPDRGRTDTQYF.

This sequence joins TRBV9 and TRBJ1-1; TRBD1 agrees at 9 bases. Germline values: CDR1 SGDLS, CDR2 YYNGEE. The J segment lost 4 bases and the V segment lost 0 bases, leaving 1 base of the junction unmatched. CDR3 size: 14 residues. The DNA for the CDR3 is TGTGCCAGCAGCGTAGGACAGGGGGTCACTGAAGCTTTCTTT. Amino acid sequence: CASSVGQGVTEAFF.

This clone has only one observation. V gene TRBV7-9 combines with J gene TRBJ2-1; no clear D. CDR3 length: 13 amino acids. Germline V CDR1 and CDR2: SEHNR, FQNEAQ (reference sequence). Trimming pared 1 base from V and 9 bases from J, leaving 10 bases between. CDR3 coding DNA: TGTGCCAGCAGCTTAGTGGGCTGGGGTGAGCAGTTCTTC. As protein: CASSLVGWGEQFF.

The rearrangement joins TRBV11-3 to TRBJ2-7; TRBD2 aligns across 12 bases. Per germline, CDR1 SGHNT and CDR2 YENEEA. The ends lost 6 bases at V and 0 bases at J; junction bases unmatched: 6. The CDR3 is 16 residues long. CDR3 residues: CASRSSGRAGSYEQYF. The CDR3 DNA follows: TGTGCCAGCAGGTCTAGCGGGAGGGCAGGCTCCTACGAGCAGTACTTC.

This clone was seen only once. The chain employs TRBV28 and TRBJ2-7, with D possibly TRBD2 on 6 matching bases. The V end was cut by 5 bases, the J end by 2 bases, with 13 bases between. Germline V gene sequence: CDR1 MDHEN, CDR2 SYDVKM. The CDR3 is 14 residues long. CDR3 region: CASSGGRVPYEQYF. The CDR3 DNA reads as TGTGCCAGCAGTGGGGGGAGAGTCCCCTACGAGCAGTACTTC.

The V call is TRBV7-6, the J call TRBJ1-1; unclear D gene. This CDR3 region has 14 residues. V dropped 1 base and J dropped 2 bases, with 8 bases sitting between them. From germline, CDR1 is SGHVS and CDR2 FNYEAQ. CDR3 loop: CASSLESRNTEAFF. CDR3 coding DNA: TGTGCCAGCAGCTTAGAAAGTCGCAACACTGAAGCTTTCTTT.

CDR3 region: CASRMCGTGFTYEQYF. Written as DNA, the CDR3 is TGTGCAAGTCGCATGTGTGGGACAGGATTTACCTACGAGCAGTACTTC. This chain uses TRBV12-2 with TRBJ2-7; the table's TRBD1 call for D was not verified on the DNA. TRBV12-2 is marked as a pseudogene. The CDR3 totals 16 residues.